One sample yielded the 13 T cell receptor beta chains listed below, sequenced in a study of brain T cells in children with intractable seizures. Surgery cases with the highest brain T cell transcript signatures were chosen for sequencing. Here immunoSEQ multiplex PCR was the method, and the copy in TCRdb shows in-frame clones only, minus some. Of approximately 3,600 clones listed, about two thirds are singletons. Sequenced material: resected brain tissue, taken at surgery. Every receptor here comes from a girl aged 2-15 years with Rasmussen encephalitis and intractable seizures.

In DNA form, the CDR3 reads TGCGCCAGCAGTGAACAGAGAAAAGTAAACACTGAAGCTTTCTTT. This encodes CASSEQRKVNTEAFF. This chain connects TRBV10-1 to TRBJ1-1; D is unclear. The CDR3 has 15 residues. Trimming removed 3 bases at V and 2 bases at J, with 13 bases between. CDR1 and CDR2 (germline): WNHNN, SYGVQD (reference sequence).

The V and J genes are TRBV18 and TRBJ1-4; D gene uncertain. Germline assignment: CDR1 KGHSH and CDR2 LQKENI. This CDR3 comprises 15 residues. Trimming cost V 4 bases and J 4 bases, with 13 bases left between them. CDR3 amino acids: CASSRSLTYNEKLFF. CDR3 DNA: TGTGCCAGCTCACGGTCTCTCACTTATAATGAAAAACTGTTTTTT. Complete variable domain (other parts from reference TRBV18 and TRBJ1-4): NAGVMQNPRHLVRRRGQEARLRCSPMKGHSHVYWYRQLPEEGLKFMVYLQKENIIDESGMPKERFSAEFPKEGPSILRIQQVVRGDSAAYFCASSRSLTYNEKLFFGSGTQLSVL.

J is TRBJ1-6 and V is TRBV4-1; D remains ambiguous. The V gene's germline CDR1 is MGHRA and CDR2 YSYEKL. The CDR3 has 19 residues. V lost 2 bases and J 0 bases, leaving 17 bases between the germline ends. This CDR3 reads CASSQSPRLPSSYNSPLHF. CDR3 nucleotide sequence: TGCGCCAGCAGCCAATCACCACGACTGCCGAGCTCCTATAATTCACCCCTCCACTTT.

J is TRBJ2-3 and V is TRBV11-3; TRBD2 aligns across 7 bases. This CDR3 has 14 amino acids. The V and J ends lost 8 bases and 2 bases, in that order; junction bases with no gene match: 7. Germline CDR1 reads SGHNT; CDR2 reads YENEEA. The CDR3 here is CASREGRATDTQYF. As DNA, the CDR3 is TGTGCCAGCCGGGAAGGGAGGGCCACAGATACGCAGTATTTT.

The J gene is TRBJ1-5, the V gene TRBV2, with a tentative D call TRBD1 (5 bases). Trimming took 4 bases from V and 1 from J, leaving 5 bases between them. Per the germline V gene, CDR1 is SNHLY and CDR2 is FYNNEI. This CDR3 is 13 amino acids long. The CDR3: CASSGDSNQPQHF. CDR3 nucleotide sequence: TGTGCCAGCAGTGGGGACAGCAATCAGCCCCAGCATTTT.

The chain links TRBV15 to TRBJ1-3; 9 bases fit TRBD1. This CDR3 spans 20 amino acids. V gave up 3 bases and J gave up 0 bases; unmatched junction bases: 15. Germline V CDR1 and CDR2: LNHNV, YYDKDF (reference sequence). The CDR3 sequence is CATSRYLGQGPRSSGNTIYF. CDR3 sequence (DNA): TGTGCCACCAGCAGGTACCTGGGACAGGGACCCCGGAGCTCTGGAAACACCATATATTTT.

This clone has a handful of counts. The chain has TRBV27 and TRBJ1-1; TRBD1 might be the D (6 bases). This CDR3 region has 15 residues. The V and J ends lost 5 bases and 1 base respectively, with 14 bases between them. The germline CDR1 and CDR2 sequences are MNHEY and SMNVEV (reference sequence). CDR3 amino acids: CASSLQGGWNTEAFF. CDR3 in DNA: TGTGCCAGCAGTCTACAGGGAGGGTGGAACACTGAAGCTTTCTTT.

J is TRBJ1-1 and V is TRBV5-1; D gene uncertain. Germline V gives CDR1 SGHRS, CDR2 YFSETQ. This CDR3 spans 15 amino acids. Between the trimmed V and J ends, which lost 0 bases and 2 bases, there was a span of 11 bases. In DNA, the CDR3 is TGCGCCAGCAGCTTGGAAAGGATACCTAACACTGAAGCTTTCTTT. It encodes CASSLERIPNTEAFF.

V usage is TRBV3-1 (or the pseudogene TRBV3-2) and J usage is TRBJ1-2; D perhaps matches TRBD1 (5 bases). This CDR3 region has 14 residues. The germline V gene encodes CDR1 LGHDT and CDR2 YNNKEL (reference sequence). Deletions cut 1 base from V and 4 bases from J, with 10 bases between. DNA of the CDR3: TGTGCCAGCAGCCAAGCCGGGACCGGCTATGGCTACACCTTC. Translated, it gives CASSQAGTGYGYTF.

The J gene is TRBJ2-1, the V gene TRBV19; D unclear. CDR3 length: 13 amino acids. Germline lookup yields CDR1 LNHDA and CDR2 SQIVND (reference sequence). V was pared by 0 bases and J by 7 bases, with 7 bases between. The CDR3 loop reads CASSIDRRNEQFF. The CDR3 DNA sequence: TGTGCCAGTAGTATAGATCGAAGAAATGAGCAGTTCTTC.

The CDR3 DNA is TGTGCCAGCAGCTTGTACACTAGCAATCAGCCCCAGCATTTT. Its translation is CASSLYTSNQPQHF. The rearrangement uses TRBV5-5 and TRBJ1-5; D is unclear. Germline-derived CDR1 and CDR2 are SGHKS and YYEKEE (reference sequence). This CDR3 region has 14 residues. The ends were cut back, 1 base at V and 0 bases at J, with 5 bases in the middle.

This clone is deemed medium-sized. V usage is TRBV5-1 and J usage is TRBJ2-1; TRBD2 matches 10 bases. The CDR3 contains 14 residues. Germline-derived CDR1 and CDR2 are SGHRS and YFSETQ. V dropped 8 bases and J dropped 8; count of bases not matched to a gene: 10. The DNA for the CDR3 is TGCGCCAGTGCACCTAGCGGGAGAATGTATGAGCAGTTCTTC. Protein sequence: CASAPSGRMYEQFF.

The chain links TRBV5-5 to TRBJ2-7; D gene uncertain. This CDR3 region has 14 residues. Germline-derived CDR1 and CDR2 are SGHKS and YYEKEE (reference sequence). V was shortened by 1 base and J by 3 bases, with 11 bases between the two germline ends. The CDR3 protein is CASSLYHVDYEQYF. The CDR3 DNA reads TGTGCCAGCAGCTTGTACCACGTAGACTACGAGCAGTACTTC. Full variable domain (remainder filled in from reference TRBV5-5 and TRBJ2-7): DAGVTQSPTHLIKTRGQQVTLRCSPISGHKSVSWYQQVLGQGPQFIFQYYEKEERGRGNFPDRFSARQFPNYSSELNVNALLLGDSALYLCASSLYHVDYEQYFGPGTRLTVT.